This T cell receptor (beta chain) emerged from a study of T-cell memory formation after mild COVID-19. Study results and caveats: The study found balanced CD4/CD8 in clones contracting day 15 to 85 and a CD4+ lean in later expanders. The study detected some responding clones in pre-infection memory, suggesting cross-reactive memory joined. Among CD4+ contracting clones, most were CM and EM, and CD8+ ones EMRA.

The CDR3 has 17 residues. Per the germline V gene, CDR1 is MNHEY and CDR2 is SVGAGI. Trimming removed 6 bases from V and 10 bases from J; junction bases left unmatched: 16. Libraries for TCRalpha and TCRbeta carried sample barcodes and unique molecular identifiers via 5'RACE. MiXCR, run by TCRdb on the 5' RACE reads, gives a single entry per CDR3 protein. The sample consists of 200,000 to 300,000 distinct CDR3 sequences, roughly 17% of them appearing once. This clonotype was seen a few times. Its antigen is not identified. This rearrangement joins TRBV6-5 to TRBJ1-6, with 9 bases fitting TRBD1. The sequencing input was PBMCs or a T cell subset sorted from them (not recorded which). The receptor's source is a man between 18 and 29 years old who had mild COVID-19 (a few samples of this study predate the infection). Cell type and time point are not known. The CDR3 DNA reads TGTGCCAGCAGCCTCACCGGGCGCACAGGGGGCGACTCACCCCTCCACTTT. Its protein product is CASSLTGRTGGDSPLHF.